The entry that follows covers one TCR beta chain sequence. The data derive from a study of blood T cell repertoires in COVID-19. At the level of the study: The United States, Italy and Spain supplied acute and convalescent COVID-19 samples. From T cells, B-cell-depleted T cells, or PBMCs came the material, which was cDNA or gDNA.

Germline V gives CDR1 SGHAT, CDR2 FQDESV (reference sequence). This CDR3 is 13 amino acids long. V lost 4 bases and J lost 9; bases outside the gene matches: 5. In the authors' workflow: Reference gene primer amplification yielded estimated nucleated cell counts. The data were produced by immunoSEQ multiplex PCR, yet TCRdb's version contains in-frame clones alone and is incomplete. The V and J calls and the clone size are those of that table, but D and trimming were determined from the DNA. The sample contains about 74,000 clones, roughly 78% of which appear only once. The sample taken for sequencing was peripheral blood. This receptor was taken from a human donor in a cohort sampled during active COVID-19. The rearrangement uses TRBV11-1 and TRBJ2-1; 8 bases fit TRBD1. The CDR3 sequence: CASSYQGASEQFF. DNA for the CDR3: TGTGCCAGCAGCTACCAGGGGGCAAGTGAGCAGTTCTTC.